This T cell receptor beta chain was identified during a study of technical replicates of blood from several donors. In germline, CDR1 is ENHRY, CDR2 SYGVKD. Trimming at V came to 6 bases and at J to 3 bases, leaving 8 bases not matched to a gene. The CDR3 runs to 17 residues. The protocol was immunoSEQ multiplex PCR, while the TCRdb copy is restricted to in-frame clones and leaves out a portion. Of 56,000 or so clones in the sample, 90% to 95% were seen once. The sequence derives from a human donor in good health. Some clones in this sample may be carry-over from other donors' samples. Sequencing was carried out using PBMCs. The genes are TRBV10-3 and TRBJ2-5, with 15 bases matching TRBD2. The CDR3 here is CAISPGLAGGPKETQYF. In nucleotides, the CDR3 is TGTGCCATCAGCCCGGGACTAGCGGGGGGACCGAAAGAGACCCAGTACTTC.